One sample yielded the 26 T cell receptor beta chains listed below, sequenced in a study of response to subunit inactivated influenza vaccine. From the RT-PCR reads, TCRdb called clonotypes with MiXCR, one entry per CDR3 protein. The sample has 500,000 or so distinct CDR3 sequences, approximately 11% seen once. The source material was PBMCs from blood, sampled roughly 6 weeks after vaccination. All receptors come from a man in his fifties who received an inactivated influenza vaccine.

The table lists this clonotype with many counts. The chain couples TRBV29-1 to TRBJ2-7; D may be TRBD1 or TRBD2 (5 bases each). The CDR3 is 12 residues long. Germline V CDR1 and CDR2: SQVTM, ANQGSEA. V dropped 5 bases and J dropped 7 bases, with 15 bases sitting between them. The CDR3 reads CSVRLRDGEQYF. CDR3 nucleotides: TGCAGCGTTCGGCTTCGGGACGGTGAGCAGTACTTC.

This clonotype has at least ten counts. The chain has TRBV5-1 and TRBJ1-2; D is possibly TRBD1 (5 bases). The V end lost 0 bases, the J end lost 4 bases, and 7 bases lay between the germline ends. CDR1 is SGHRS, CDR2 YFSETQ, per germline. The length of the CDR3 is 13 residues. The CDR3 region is CASSLGGPYGYTF. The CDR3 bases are TGCGCCAGCAGCTTGGGGGGACCCTATGGCTACACCTTC.

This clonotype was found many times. The CDR3 DNA reads as TGTGCCACCAGTGATCTGGGGGGAGAGGAGCAGTACTTC. Translation: CATSDLGGEEQYF. The J gene is TRBJ2-7, the V gene TRBV24-1; maybe TRBD2 (6 bases). CDR3 size: 13 residues. Germline V gives CDR1 KGHDR, CDR2 SFDVKD. V shed 3 bases and J shed 7 bases, with 12 bases lying between them.

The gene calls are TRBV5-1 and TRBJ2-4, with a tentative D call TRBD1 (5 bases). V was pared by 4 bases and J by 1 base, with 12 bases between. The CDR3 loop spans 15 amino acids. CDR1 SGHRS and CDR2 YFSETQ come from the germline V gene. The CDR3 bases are TGCGCCAGCAGCCCCCATGGGGCGGCCAAAAACATTCAGTACTTC. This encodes CASSPHGAAKNIQYF.

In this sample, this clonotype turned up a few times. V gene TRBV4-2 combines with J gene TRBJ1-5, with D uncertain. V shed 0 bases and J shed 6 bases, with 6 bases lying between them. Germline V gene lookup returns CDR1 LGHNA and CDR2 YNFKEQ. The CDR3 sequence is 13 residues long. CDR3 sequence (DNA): TGTGCCAGCAGCCAAGAAAAAACTCAGCCCCAGCATTTT. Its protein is CASSQEKTQPQHF.

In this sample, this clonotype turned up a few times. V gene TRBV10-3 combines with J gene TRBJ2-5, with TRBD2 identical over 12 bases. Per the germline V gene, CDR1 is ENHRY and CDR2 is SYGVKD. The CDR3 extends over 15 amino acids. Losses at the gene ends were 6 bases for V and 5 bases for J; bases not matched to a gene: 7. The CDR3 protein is CAISDRLAGAETQYF. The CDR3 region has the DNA TGTGCCATCAGCGACCGACTAGCGGGGGCGGAGACCCAGTACTTC.

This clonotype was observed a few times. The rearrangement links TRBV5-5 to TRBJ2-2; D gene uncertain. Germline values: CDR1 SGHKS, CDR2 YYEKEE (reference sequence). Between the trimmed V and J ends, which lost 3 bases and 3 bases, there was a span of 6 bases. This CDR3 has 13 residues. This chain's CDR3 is CASSSIDTGELFF. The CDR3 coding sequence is TGTGCCAGCAGCTCTATTGACACCGGGGAGCTGTTTTTT. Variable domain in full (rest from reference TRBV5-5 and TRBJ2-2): DAGVTQSPTHLIKTRGQQVTLRCSPISGHKSVSWYQQVLGQGPQFIFQYYEKEERGRGNFPDRFSARQFPNYSSELNVNALLLGDSALYLCASSSIDTGELFFGEGSRLTVL.

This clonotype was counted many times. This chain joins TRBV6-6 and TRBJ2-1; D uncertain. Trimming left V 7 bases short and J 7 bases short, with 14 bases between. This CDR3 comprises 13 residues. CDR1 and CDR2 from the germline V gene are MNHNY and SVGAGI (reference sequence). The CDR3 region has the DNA TGTGCCAGCACCCCATTGGGTGTTAATGAGCAGTTCTTC. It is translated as CASTPLGVNEQFF.

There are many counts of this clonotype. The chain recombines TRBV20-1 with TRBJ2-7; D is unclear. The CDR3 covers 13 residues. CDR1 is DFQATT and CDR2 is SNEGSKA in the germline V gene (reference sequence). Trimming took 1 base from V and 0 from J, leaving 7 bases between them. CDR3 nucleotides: TGCAGTGCTAGAGCCTGGAGCTCCTACGAGCAGTACTTC. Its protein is CSARAWSSYEQYF.

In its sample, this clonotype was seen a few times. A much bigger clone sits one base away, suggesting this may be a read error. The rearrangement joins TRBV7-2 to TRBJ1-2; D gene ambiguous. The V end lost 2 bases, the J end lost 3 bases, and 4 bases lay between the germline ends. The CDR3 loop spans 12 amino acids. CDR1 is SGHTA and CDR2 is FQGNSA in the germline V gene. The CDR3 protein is CASSLRDYGYTF. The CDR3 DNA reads TGTGCCAGCAGCTTACGGGACTATGGCTACACCTTC. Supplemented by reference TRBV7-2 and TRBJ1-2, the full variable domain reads GAGVSQSPSNKVTEKGKDVELRCDPISGHTALYWYRQSLGQGLEFLIYFQGNSAPDKSGLPSDRFSAERTGGSVSTLTIQRTQQEDSAVYLCASSLRDYGYTFGSGTRLTVV.

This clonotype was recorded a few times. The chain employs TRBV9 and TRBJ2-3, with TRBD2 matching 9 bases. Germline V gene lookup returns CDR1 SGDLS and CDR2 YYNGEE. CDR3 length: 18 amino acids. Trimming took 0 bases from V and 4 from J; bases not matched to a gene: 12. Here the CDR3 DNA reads TGTGCCAGCAGCGTAGGTATGCGGGGGGGCCGGGTCGCAGATACGCAGTATTTT. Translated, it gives CASSVGMRGGRVADTQYF.

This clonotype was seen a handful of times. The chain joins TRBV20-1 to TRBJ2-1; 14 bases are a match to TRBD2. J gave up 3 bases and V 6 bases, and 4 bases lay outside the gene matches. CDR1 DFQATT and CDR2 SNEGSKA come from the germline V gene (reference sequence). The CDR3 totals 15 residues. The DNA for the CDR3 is TGCAGTGCAGCGACTAGCGGGAGGGTCTACAATGAGCAGTTCTTC. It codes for CSAATSGRVYNEQFF.

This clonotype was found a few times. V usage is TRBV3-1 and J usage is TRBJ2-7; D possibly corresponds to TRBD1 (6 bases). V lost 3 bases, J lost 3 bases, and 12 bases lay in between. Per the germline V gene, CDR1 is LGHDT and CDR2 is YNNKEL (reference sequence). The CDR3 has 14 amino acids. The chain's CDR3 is CASSQLGGSYEQYF. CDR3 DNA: TGTGCCAGCAGCCAGCTAGGGGGAAGCTACGAGCAGTACTTC.

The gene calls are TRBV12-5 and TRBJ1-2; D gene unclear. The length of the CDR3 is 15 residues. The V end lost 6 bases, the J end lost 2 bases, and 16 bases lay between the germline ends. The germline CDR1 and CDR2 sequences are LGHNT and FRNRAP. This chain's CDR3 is CASGPPNGQNYGYTF. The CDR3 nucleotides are TGTGCTAGTGGCCCCCCCAATGGGCAGAACTATGGCTACACCTTC.

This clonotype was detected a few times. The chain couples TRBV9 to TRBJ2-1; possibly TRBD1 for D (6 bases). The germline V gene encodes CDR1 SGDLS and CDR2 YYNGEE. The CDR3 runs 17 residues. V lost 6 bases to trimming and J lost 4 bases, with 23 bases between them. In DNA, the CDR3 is TGTGCCAGCAACCAGGGGCTGACACCGGCTAATTACAATGAGCAGTTCTTC. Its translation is CASNQGLTPANYNEQFF.

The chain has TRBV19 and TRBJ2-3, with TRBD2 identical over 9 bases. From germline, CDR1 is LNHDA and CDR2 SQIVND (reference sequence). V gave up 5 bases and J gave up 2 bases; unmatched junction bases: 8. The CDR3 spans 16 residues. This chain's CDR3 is CASSFVAGVNTDTQYF. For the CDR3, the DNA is TGTGCCAGTAGTTTCGTAGCGGGAGTCAACACAGATACGCAGTATTTT.

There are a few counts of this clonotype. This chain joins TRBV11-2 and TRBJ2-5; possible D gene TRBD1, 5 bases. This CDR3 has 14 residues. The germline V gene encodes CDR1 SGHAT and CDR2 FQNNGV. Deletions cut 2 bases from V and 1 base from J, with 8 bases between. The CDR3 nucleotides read TGTGCCAGCAGCTTAAGGGGCAGCCAAGAGACCCAGTACTTC. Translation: CASSLRGSQETQYF.

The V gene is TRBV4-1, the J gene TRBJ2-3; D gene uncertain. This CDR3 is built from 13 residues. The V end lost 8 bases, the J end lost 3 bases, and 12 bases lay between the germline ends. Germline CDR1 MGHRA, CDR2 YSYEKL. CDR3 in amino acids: CASGLKWTDTQYF. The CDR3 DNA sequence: TGCGCCAGCGGCCTGAAATGGACAGATACGCAGTATTTT.

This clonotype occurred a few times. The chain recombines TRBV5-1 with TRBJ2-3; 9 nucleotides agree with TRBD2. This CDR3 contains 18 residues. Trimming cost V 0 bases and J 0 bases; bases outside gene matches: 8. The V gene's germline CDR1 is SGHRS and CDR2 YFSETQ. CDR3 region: CASSLGLSGRASTDTQYF. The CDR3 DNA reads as TGCGCCAGCAGCTTGGGTCTTAGCGGGAGAGCTAGCACAGATACGCAGTATTTT.

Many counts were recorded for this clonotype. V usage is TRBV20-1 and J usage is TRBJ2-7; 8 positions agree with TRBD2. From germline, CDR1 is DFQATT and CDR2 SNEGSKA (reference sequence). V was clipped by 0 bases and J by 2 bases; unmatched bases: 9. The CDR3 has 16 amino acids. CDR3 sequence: CSARDWNSGTPYEQYF. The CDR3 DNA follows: TGCAGTGCTAGAGATTGGAATAGCGGGACCCCCTACGAGCAGTACTTC.

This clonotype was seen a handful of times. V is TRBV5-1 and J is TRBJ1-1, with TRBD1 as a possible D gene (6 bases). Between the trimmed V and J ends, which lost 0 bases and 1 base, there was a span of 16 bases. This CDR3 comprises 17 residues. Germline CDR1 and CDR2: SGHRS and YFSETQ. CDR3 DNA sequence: TGCGCCAGCAGCTTGGCCATACTCTTGGGGGCGAACACTGAAGCTTTCTTT. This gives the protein CASSLAILLGANTEAFF.

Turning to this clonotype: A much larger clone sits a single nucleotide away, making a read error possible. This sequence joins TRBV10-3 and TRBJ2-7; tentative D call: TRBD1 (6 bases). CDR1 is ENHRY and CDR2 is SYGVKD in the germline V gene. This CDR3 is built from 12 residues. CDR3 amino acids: CAIRTVSYERYF. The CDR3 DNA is TGTGCCATCCGGACAGTCTCCTACGAGCGGTACTTC.

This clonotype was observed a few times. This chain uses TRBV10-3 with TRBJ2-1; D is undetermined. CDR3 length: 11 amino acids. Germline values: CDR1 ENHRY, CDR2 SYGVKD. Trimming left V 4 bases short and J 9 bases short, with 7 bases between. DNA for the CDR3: TGTGCCATCAGTGTCAACATTGAGCAGTTCTTC. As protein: CAISVNIEQFF.

As DNA, the CDR3 is TGCAGCGTTTTTGATGGGGGGAGAGATACGCAGTATTTT. Amino acid sequence: CSVFDGGRDTQYF. The J gene is TRBJ2-3, the V gene TRBV29-1; weak D call: TRBD2 (6 bases). Germline lookup yields CDR1 SQVTM and CDR2 ANQGSEA. V was clipped by 5 bases and J by 5 bases, with 14 bases between them. This CDR3 is built from 13 residues.

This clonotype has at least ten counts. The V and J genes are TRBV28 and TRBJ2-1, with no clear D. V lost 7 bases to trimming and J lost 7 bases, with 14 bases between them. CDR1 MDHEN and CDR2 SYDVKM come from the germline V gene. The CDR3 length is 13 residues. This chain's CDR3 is CASTVRSKNEQFF. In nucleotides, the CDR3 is TGTGCCAGCACCGTACGGTCGAAGAATGAGCAGTTCTTC.

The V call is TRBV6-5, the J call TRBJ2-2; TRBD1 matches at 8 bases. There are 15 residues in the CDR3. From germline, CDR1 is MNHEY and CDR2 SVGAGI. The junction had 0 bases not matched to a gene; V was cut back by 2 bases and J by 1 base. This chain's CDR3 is CASSYGQGNTGELFF. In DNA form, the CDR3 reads TGTGCCAGCAGTTACGGACAGGGGAACACCGGGGAGCTGTTTTTT.